In its sample, the clone carrying this T cell receptor beta chain was seen once. The data belong to a study of blood T cell repertoires in COVID-19. Across roughly 25 US areas, participants ranged in age from roughly 18 to 95 years. Authors' analysis steps: Reference gene primer amplification in the assay estimated nucleated cell counts. The protocol was immunoSEQ multiplex PCR, while the TCRdb copy is restricted to in-frame clones and leaves out a portion. V and J calls and clone size are given by that table; D and trimming were obtained from the DNA. The repertoire has about 190,000 clones, over 80% of them found once; the top ten carry roughly 3.2%. CDR1 and CDR2 from the germline V gene are LGHNA and YSLEER. This CDR3 region has 16 residues. Trimming removed 0 bases from V and 6 bases from J, with 17 bases in between.

Sequencing was done on a sample of PBMCs or T cells enriched from blood (not recorded which). The chain recombines TRBV4-3 with TRBJ1-2; possibly TRBD1 for D (5 bases). This receptor was taken from a woman between 25 and 40 years old who had been exposed to COVID-19. The CDR3 sequence is CASSQDRTPRVNGYTF. For the CDR3, the DNA is TGCGCCAGCAGCCAAGATAGGACCCCCAGGGTGAATGGCTACACCTTC.